These T cell receptor beta chains were read from a single sample in a study of OX40 agonist ivuxolimab in advanced cancers. Libraries were prepared by immunoSEQ multiplex PCR; TCRdb keeps only in-frame clonotypes and omits some of them. The sample carries 100,000 to 140,000 clones, less than 95% recorded once. The material sequenced was CD4+ or CD8+ T cells sorted from blood, taken in a trial of the OX40 agonist ivuxolimab. The receptors stem from an adult with an advanced solid tumor such as melanoma, head and neck, liver or kidney cancer. Both conserved end residues are part of each CDR3. D genes are given only for firm matches. Only part of the rows carry a size: once, few, many, or a class if the clone is expanded.

>14|TRBV5-1|TRBD2|TRBJ2-7|NA
TGCGCCAGCAGCTTCCGGGACTACTGGGCCGAGCAGTACTTC
CASSFRDYWAEQYF
>12|TRBV29-1|NA|TRBJ1-2|NA
TGCAGCGTTTCGAGGACCACCTATGGCTACACCTTC
CSVSRTTYGYTF
>16|TRBV23-1|NA|TRBJ1-2|NA
TGCGCCAGCAGTCCAATCGGCGGGGTAGTCCCCTATGGCTACACCTTC
CASSPIGGVVPYGYTF
>12|TRBV7-2|TRBD1|TRBJ2-7|NA
TGTGCCAGCAGGGCACAGGGGCGGGAGCAGTACTTC
CASRAQGREQYF
>13|TRBV9|NA|TRBJ2-7|NA
TGTGCCAGCAGCGTAGATCACGAGTACGAGCAGTACTTC
CASSVDHEYEQYF
>14|TRBV6-6|TRBD1|TRBJ1-2|NA
TGTGCCAGCAGTTATCAGGGGGGGTCGGATGGCTACACCTTC
CASSYQGGSDGYTF
>15|TRBV12-5|NA|TRBJ2-2|NA
TGTGCTAGTGGCCCCGACAGGCCGAACACCGGGGAGCTGTTTTTT
CASGPDRPNTGELFF
>13|TRBV7-9|NA|TRBJ1-1|NA
TGTGCCAGCAGCTTATCCCCAGGCGGTGGGGCTTTCTTT
CASSLSPGGGAFF
>12|TRBV5-4|NA|TRBJ2-7|NA
TGTGCCAGCGCCCGACGGGATGGTGAGCAGTACTTC
CASARRDGEQYF
>15|TRBV18|NA|TRBJ2-7|few
TGTGCCAGCTCCCAAACGGGACCCAGCTCCTACGAGCAGTACTTC
CASSQTGPSSYEQYF
>13|TRBV7-6|NA|TRBJ1-5|NA
TGTGCCAGCAGCTTAGCCTTAAATCAGCCCCAGCATTTT
CASSLALNQPQHF
>15|TRBV28|NA|TRBJ1-2|NA
TGTGCCACCACTCTGCCGGGGGGGGCTTACTATGGCTACACCTTC
CATTLPGGAYYGYTF
>11|TRBV5-6|NA|TRBJ2-1|NA
TGTGCCAGCAGCTTGGCGACTGAGCAGTTCTTC
CASSLATEQFF
>16|TRBV4-1|NA|TRBJ2-5|NA
TGCGCCAGCAGCCAAGATCAAGGAAGGTACCAAGAGACCCAGTACTTC
CASSQDQGRYQETQYF
>15|TRBV5-1|NA|TRBJ1-1|once
TGCGCCAGCAGCTTGGGTGGGGGGCGAAACACTGAAGCTTTCTTT
CASSLGGGRNTEAFF
>20|TRBV5-4|TRBD2|TRBJ2-1|NA
TGTGCCAGCAGCTTGGCACCGGGACTAGCGGGAGCGGCGTCCTACAATGAGCAGTTCTTC
CASSLAPGLAGAASYNEQFF
>13|TRBV15|NA|TRBJ2-1|once
TGTGCCACCAGCATCGGCGGCTTCAATGAGCAGTTCTTC
CATSIGGFNEQFF
>14|TRBV27|NA|TRBJ1-6|once
TGTGCCAGCAGTTTCGAAGGGTACTTGACACCCCTCCACTTT
CASSFEGYLTPLHF
>16|TRBV9|NA|TRBJ1-3|once
TGTGCCAGCAGCCCTCGCAGGGTTGGCTCTGGAAACACCATATATTTT
CASSPRRVGSGNTIYF
>16|TRBV5-1|TRBD2|TRBJ2-7|NA
TGCGCCAGCAGCTTGGGACTAGCGGGGCTTTCCTACGAGCAGTACTTC
CASSLGLAGLSYEQYF
>15|TRBV7-3|TRBD2|TRBJ2-3|NA
TGTGCCAGCAGCTCACTAGCGACTAGCACAGATACGCAGTATTTT
CASSSLATSTDTQYF
>16|TRBV11-3|NA|TRBJ2-2|NA
TGTGCCAGCAGCTTGCCTCAGAGGGAGGGGGCACGGGAGCTGTTTTTT
CASSLPQREGARELFF
>14|TRBV18|NA|TRBJ2-3|NA
TGTGCCAGCTCACCACCGTCGAACACAGATACGCAGTATTTT
CASSPPSNTDTQYF
>14|TRBV19|NA|TRBJ1-1|once
TGTGCCAGTCTCGACAGCGCCCAGTGGACTGAAGCTTTCTTT
CASLDSAQWTEAFF
>14|TRBV14|NA|TRBJ2-3|once
TGTGCCAGCAGCCAACGGATGAAGGCGAATACGCAGTATTTT
CASSQRMKANTQYF
>13|TRBV7-8|TRBD1|TRBJ1-2|NA
TGTGCCAGCAGTCTACAGGGGGCAACTGGCTACACCTTC
CASSLQGATGYTF
>14|TRBV10-1|NA|TRBJ2-2|once
TGCGCCAGCAGTGGTCAGTTGAACACCGGGGAGCTGTTTTTT
CASSGQLNTGELFF
>17|TRBV9|NA|TRBJ2-2|NA
TGTGCCAGCAGCGTAGGGACGACTAGTGCTAACACCGGGGAGCTGTTTTTT
CASSVGTTSANTGELFF
>13|TRBV10-3|NA|TRBJ2-7|once
TGTGCCATCAGTGAAGGACTACCCTACGAGCAGTACTTC
CAISEGLPYEQYF
>11|TRBV6-1|NA|TRBJ1-5|NA
TGTGCCAGCAGTGAAGCGGGGCCCCAGCATTTT
CASSEAGPQHF
>14|TRBV19|TRBD1|TRBJ1-1|NA
TGTGCCAGTAGCGGACAGGCCAGGGTCACTGAAGCTTTCTTT
CASSGQARVTEAFF
>12|TRBV10-3|NA|TRBJ1-4|NA
TGTGCCATCAGTGAGTCAGGAGAAAAACTGTTTTTT
CAISESGEKLFF
>13|TRBV5-4|NA|TRBJ2-7|NA
TGTGCCAGCAGCTTGGATCTAGCAGGCGAGCAGTACTTC
CASSLDLAGEQYF
>15|TRBV27|NA|TRBJ2-5|NA
TGTGCCAGCAGTTTATTCGCAGGGGACGATGAGACCCAGTACTTC
CASSLFAGDDETQYF
>13|TRBV27|NA|TRBJ2-6|once
TGTGCCAGCAGTTTAGGCTGGGCCAACGTCCTGACTTTC
CASSLGWANVLTF
>11|TRBV20-1|NA|TRBJ2-7|NA
TGCAGTGTGCCGAACAGAGACGAGCAGTACTTC
CSVPNRDEQYF
>15|TRBV28|NA|TRBJ2-2|few
TGTGCCAGCAGGACCCGAGGGTCTGTTTCGGGGGAGCTGTTTTTT
CASRTRGSVSGELFF
>17|TRBV28|TRBD2|TRBJ2-7|NA
TGTGCCAGCAGTTTATATCGCGGCGGGAGCAAGTCCTACGAGCAGTACTTC
CASSLYRGGSKSYEQYF
>13|TRBV11-2|TRBD1|TRBJ1-1|once
TGTGCCAGCAGCCGATCTAGACAGGGTGAAGCTTTCTTT
CASSRSRQGEAFF
>17|TRBV7-7|NA|TRBJ2-5|NA
TGTGCCAGCAGTGATAACCAGGTGATCATCGTCGACGAGACCCAGTACTTC
CASSDNQVIIVDETQYF
>20|TRBV4-1|TRBD2|TRBJ2-1|once
TGCGCCAGCAGCCAAGAAGACGGACGACTAGCGGGAACGTCCTACAATGAGCAGTTCTTC
CASSQEDGRLAGTSYNEQFF
>14|TRBV5-1|NA|TRBJ2-4|NA
TGCGCCAGCAGCTTGGGACAGGTTAAAAACATTCAGTACTTC
CASSLGQVKNIQYF
>12|TRBV2|NA|TRBJ2-7|NA
TGTGCCAGCGTCAGGGTCACCTACGAGCAGTACTTC
CASVRVTYEQYF
>15|TRBV7-2|NA|TRBJ1-1|NA
TGTGCCAGCAGCTCCTATAGCGGTCAGGGCACTGAAGCTTTCTTT
CASSSYSGQGTEAFF
>12|TRBV30|TRBD2|TRBJ2-5|NA
TGTGCCTGGGCTAGCGGGTTCGAGACCCAGTACTTC
CAWASGFETQYF
>13|TRBV25-1|NA|TRBJ1-1|NA
TGTGCCAGCAGTTTTAAGTTTGGGGCTGAAGCTTTCTTT
CASSFKFGAEAFF
>15|TRBV5-1|NA|TRBJ1-2|NA
TGCGCCAGCAGGACTAGTCCGGGACATTGGGATGGCTACACCTTC
CASRTSPGHWDGYTF
>11|TRBV28|NA|TRBJ1-5|NA
TGTGCCAGCAGGACGAATCAGCCCCAGCATTTT
CASRTNQPQHF